A single sample gave rise to the 17 T cell receptor beta chains below, sequenced in a study of cytomegalovirus exposure and HLA in healthy donors. In the PCR, 60 Vbeta and 13 Jbeta primers were used. Generated by immunoSEQ multiplex PCR, the TCRdb table keeps only in-frame clones and is missing some. The table records about 95,000 clones, roughly four fifths of them present only once. Material: PBMCs. These receptors were taken from a man aged 25-45 years in good health and CMV-seropositive.

The chain has TRBV7-9 and TRBJ2-7; TRBD1 matches at 7 bases. The V and J ends lost 8 bases and 2 bases, in that order; junction bases with no gene match: 12. This CDR3 region has 15 residues. The germline V gene has CDR1 SEHNR and CDR2 FQNEAQ (reference sequence). The DNA for the CDR3 is TGTGCCAGCGGGGCCCCGGGACAGAGTACCTACGAGCAGTACTTC. Translation gives CASGAPGQSTYEQYF.

V is TRBV30 and J is TRBJ2-6; D may be TRBD1 (5 bases). V was trimmed by 5 bases and J by 4 bases, leaving 15 bases between them. The CDR3 runs to 15 residues. CDR1 and CDR2 from the germline V gene are GTSNPN and SVGIG (reference sequence). CDR3 DNA: TGTGCCTGGGCAGGGTTTCCTGAAGGGGCCAACGTCCTGACTTTC. Translating gives CAWAGFPEGANVLTF.

The CDR3 reads CASSYPMGGTQYF. The CDR3 nucleotides are TGTGCCAGCAGTTACCCCATGGGGGGTACGCAGTATTTT. The chain carries TRBV6-6 and TRBJ2-3; D might be TRBD2 (6 bases). Trimming stripped 2 bases from V and 8 bases from J, with 11 bases between. Germline lookup yields CDR1 MNHNY and CDR2 SVGAGI (reference sequence). This CDR3 is built from 13 residues.

This clone was found a few times. This CDR3 reads CASSEAASGSREFF. As DNA, the CDR3 is TGTGCCAGCAGTGAAGCGGCTAGCGGGAGTCGAGAGTTCTTC. The rearrangement uses TRBV6-1 and TRBJ2-1, with 10 bases lining up with TRBD2. The V segment lost 0 bases and the J segment 14 bases; nucleotides outside the gene matches: 7. This CDR3 is 14 amino acids long. Germline lookup yields CDR1 MNHNS and CDR2 SASEGT.

The chain has TRBV18 and TRBJ2-7, with 7 bases that match TRBD2. The V and J ends lost 3 bases and 2 bases, in that order; junction bases with no gene match: 1. The germline V gene encodes CDR1 KGHSH and CDR2 LQKENI. CDR3 length: 13 amino acids. CDR3 sequence reads: CASSPREAYEQYF. The CDR3 region has the DNA TGTGCCAGCTCACCCCGGGAGGCCTACGAGCAGTACTTC.

This clone is a singleton in its sample. The chain recombines TRBV7-8 with TRBJ2-5; 7 nucleotides line up with TRBD2. V gave up 8 bases and J gave up 5 bases; unmatched junction bases: 5. CDR3 size: 12 residues. From germline, CDR1 is SGHVS and CDR2 FQNEAQ. Here the CDR3 DNA reads TGTGCCAGCTTTGCGGGAGAGGAGACCCAGTACTTC. It yields the protein CASFAGEETQYF.

This clone was seen repeatedly, ten times or more. Other nucleotide sequences from this sample produce the same CDR3. This chain connects TRBV10-1 to TRBJ2-7; D not certain. This CDR3 is 14 amino acids long. Trimming cost V 0 bases and J 1 base, with 7 bases left between them. CDR1 and CDR2 (germline): WNHNN, SYGVQD (reference sequence). CDR3 sequence: CASSESLGSYEQYF. CDR3 nucleotide sequence: TGCGCCAGCAGTGAGTCGCTAGGATCCTACGAGCAGTACTTC.

This chain joins TRBV5-1 and TRBJ2-3, with 14 bases matching TRBD2. There are 16 residues in the CDR3. Germline V gives CDR1 SGHRS, CDR2 YFSETQ. Trimming cost V 3 bases and J 2 bases; bases outside gene matches: 2. The CDR3 coding sequence is TGCGCCAGCAGCTCGGGACTAGCGGGAGTCACAGATACGCAGTATTTT. It is translated as CASSSGLAGVTDTQYF.

By share, this clone counts as medium-sized (0.01 to 0.1%). The chain employs TRBV6-1 and TRBJ2-1, with 9 bases that match TRBD2. The CDR3 sequence is 15 residues long. CDR1 and CDR2 (germline): MNHNS, SASEGT. Trimming cost V 3 bases and J 3 bases; bases outside gene matches: 3. The CDR3 nucleotides read TGTGCCAGCAGTGACGGGACTAGCAGCTACAATGAGCAGTTCTTC. As protein: CASSDGTSSYNEQFF.

The V call is TRBV27, the J call TRBJ2-7, with D possibly being TRBD1 (6 bases). Deletions cut 8 bases from V and 1 base from J, with 9 bases between. The length of the CDR3 is 12 residues. Germline-derived CDR1 and CDR2 are MNHEY and SMNVEV (reference sequence). CDR3 residues: CASWDMSYEQYF. CDR3 DNA: TGTGCCAGCTGGGACATGTCCTACGAGCAGTACTTC.

This chain connects TRBV6-5 to TRBJ1-1, with TRBD1 identical over 8 bases. The CDR3 loop spans 15 amino acids. With V trimmed by 2 bases and J by 1 base, 3 bases remained unmatched. Per germline, CDR1 MNHEY and CDR2 SVGAGI. The CDR3 here is CASSYRGQGNTEAFF. CDR3 in DNA: TGTGCCAGCAGTTACCGAGGACAGGGGAACACTGAAGCTTTCTTT.

The CDR3 here is CASSARGGLAGIGDTQYF. DNA of the CDR3: TGTGCCAGCAGTGCTCGAGGGGGGCTAGCGGGAATAGGAGATACGCAGTATTTT. The genes are TRBV6-1 and TRBJ2-3, with 9 bases fitting TRBD2. This CDR3 has 18 residues. From germline, CDR1 is MNHNS and CDR2 SASEGT. With V trimmed by 4 bases and J by 5 bases, 16 bases remained unmatched.

The chain couples TRBV7-9 to TRBJ1-5, with D possibly being TRBD1 (6 bases). From germline, CDR1 is SEHNR and CDR2 FQNEAQ (reference sequence). Between the trimmed V and J ends, which lost 5 bases and 7 bases, there was a span of 9 bases. CDR3 length: 12 residues. The CDR3 DNA is TGTGCCAGCAGCCCCCAGGGGCAGCCCCAGCATTTT. It is translated as CASSPQGQPQHF.

This clone was detected only a few times. The chain combines TRBV7-2 with TRBJ1-3; unclear D gene. Per the germline V gene, CDR1 is SGHTA and CDR2 is FQGNSA. This CDR3 has 14 amino acids. V lost 5 bases and J lost 3, with 11 bases in between. The DNA of the CDR3 is TGTGCCAGCAGCCCGATCGGGAGTGGAAACACCATATATTTT. Amino acids: CASSPIGSGNTIYF. The full variable domain, completed using reference TRBV7-2 and TRBJ1-3, is GAGVSQSPSNKVTEKGKDVELRCDPISGHTALYWYRQSLGQGLEFLIYFQGNSAPDKSGLPSDRFSAERTGGSVSTLTIQRTQQEDSAVYLCASSPIGSGNTIYFGEGSWLTVV.

The chain links TRBV20-1 to TRBJ2-5; tentatively, D is TRBD2 (6 bases). This CDR3 has 10 amino acids. Trimming removed 7 bases at V and 5 bases at J, with 8 bases between. Germline-derived CDR1 and CDR2 are DFQATT and SNEGSKA (reference sequence). The CDR3 loop reads CSGRGETQYF. The CDR3, as DNA: TGCAGTGGTCGGGGGGAGACCCAGTACTTC.

This clone has only a few counts. Sequence at one end of the junction differs from germline and may be a read error. J is TRBJ2-6 and V is TRBV5-5; D not certain. The germline gives CDR1 SGHKS, CDR2 YYEKEE (reference sequence). The CDR3 totals 15 residues. DNA for the CDR3: TGCGCCAGCAGCCAAGACTTTTCTGGGGCCAACGTCCTGACTTTC. It translates to CASSQDFSGANVLTF. Supplemented by reference TRBV5-5 and TRBJ2-6, the full variable domain reads DAGVTQSPTHLIKTRGQQVTLRCSPISGHKSVSWYQQVLGQGPQFIFQYYEKEERGRGNFPDRFSARQFPNYSSELNVNALLLGDSALYLCASSQDFSGANVLTFGAGSRLTVL.

The gene calls are TRBV5-4 and TRBJ2-4, with a weak D call TRBD2 (6 bases). V lost 0 bases to trimming and J lost 0 bases, with 10 bases between them. Per germline, CDR1 SGHNT and CDR2 YYREEE (reference sequence). This CDR3 spans 16 amino acids. The CDR3 coding sequence is TGTGCCAGCAGCTTGGAGGTGGGAGGAGCCAAAAACATTCAGTACTTC. This gives the protein CASSLEVGGAKNIQYF.